A single sample is the source of the 13 T cell receptor beta chains below, sequenced in a study of cytomegalovirus exposure and HLA in healthy donors. It was with 60 Vbeta and 13 Jbeta primers that the PCR ran. Sequencing used immunoSEQ multiplex PCR; TCRdb keeps in-frame clones, though not all of them. The table shows 110,000 or so clones, with approximately 80% occurring only once. The source material was PBMCs. The receptors come from a woman between 25 and 40 years old in good health and CMV-seronegative.

This chain uses TRBV5-6 with TRBJ2-1; possible D gene TRBD2, 6 bases. This CDR3 comprises 16 residues. The V end was cut by 4 bases, the J end by 0 bases, with 14 bases between. Germline-derived CDR1 and CDR2 are SGHDT and YYEEEE. For the CDR3, the DNA is TGTGCCAGCAGCCACCCCGGGACTTCCTCCTACAATGAGCAGTTCTTC. Translation gives CASSHPGTSSYNEQFF.

The V and J genes are TRBV19 and TRBJ2-2; D possibly corresponds to TRBD2 (6 bases). The CDR3 covers 14 residues. Germline V CDR1 and CDR2: LNHDA, SQIVND (reference sequence). V was pared by 4 bases and J by 4 bases, with 10 bases between. The CDR3, as DNA: TGTGCCAGTAGTAGCCTAGCGCGCACCGGGGAGCTGTTTTTT. Its translation is CASSSLARTGELFF.

There are a few counts of this clone. V and J are TRBV19 and TRBJ2-1, with D possibly matching TRBD2 (6 bases). The CDR3 covers 15 residues. Germline V gives CDR1 LNHDA, CDR2 SQIVND (reference sequence). V lost 0 bases and J 4 bases, leaving 10 bases between the germline ends. DNA for the CDR3: TGTGCCAGTAGTATAGATCGGACTACATACAATGAGCAGTTCTTC. This gives the protein CASSIDRTTYNEQFF.

The V call is TRBV10-2, the J call TRBJ2-7, with 10 bases that match TRBD1. Trimming cost V 8 bases and J 4 bases; bases outside gene matches: 2. Germline CDR1 reads WSHSY; CDR2 reads SAAADI. CDR3 size: 12 residues. The CDR3 spells CASGGQGYEQYF. The CDR3 nucleotides are TGCGCCAGCGGGGGACAGGGGTACGAGCAGTACTTC.

As DNA, the CDR3 is TGTGCCAGCACCCGGGACAGGAGGTACGAGCAGTACTTC. This sequence encodes CASTRDRRYEQYF. The rearrangement uses TRBV6-1 and TRBJ2-7, with TRBD1 matching 8 bases. Losses at the gene ends were 7 bases for V and 4 bases for J; bases not matched to a gene: 6. Per germline, CDR1 MNHNS and CDR2 SASEGT. This CDR3 is built from 13 residues.

The V call is TRBV28, the J call TRBJ2-7; 9 positions agree with TRBD2. CDR3 length: 14 amino acids. Unmatched junction bases numbered 11, after V lost 7 bases and J lost 7 bases. Per germline, CDR1 MDHEN and CDR2 SYDVKM. CDR3 DNA sequence: TGTGCCAGCAATGTAGCGGGGGACCTACGAGAGCAGTACTTC. Protein: CASNVAGDLREQYF. The full variable domain, with the rest looked up from reference TRBV28 and TRBJ2-7, is DVKVTQSSRYLVKRTGEKVFLECVQDMDHENMFWYRQDPGLGLRLIYFSYDVKMKEKGDIPEGYSVSREKKERFSLILESASTNQTSMYLCASNVAGDLREQYFGPGTRLTVT.

The rearrangement uses TRBV2 and TRBJ1-1, with D uncertain. The CDR3 is 12 residues long. Between the trimmed V and J ends, which lost 6 bases and 3 bases, there was a span of 8 bases. Looked up from germline, CDR1 is SNHLY and CDR2 is FYNNEI. The CDR3 loop is CASRSGYTEAFF. CDR3 in DNA: TGTGCCAGCAGGTCGGGGTACACTGAAGCTTTCTTT.

This chain links TRBV5-1 with TRBJ2-5; 8 bases match TRBD1. The CDR3 contains 13 residues. Germline V CDR1 and CDR2: SGHRS, YFSETQ. V gave up 4 bases and J gave up 2 bases; unmatched junction bases: 1. This CDR3 is CASSRDRQETQYF. CDR3 coding DNA: TGCGCCAGCAGCAGGGACAGGCAAGAGACCCAGTACTTC. Full variable domain (rest looked up from reference TRBV5-1 and TRBJ2-5): KAGVTQTPRYLIKTRGQQVTLSCSPISGHRSVSWYQQTPGQGLQFLFEYFSETQRNKGNFPGRFSGRQFSNSRSEMNVSTLELGDSALYLCASSRDRQETQYFGPGTRLLVL.

The rearrangement joins TRBV4-3 to TRBJ2-6; no definite D call. Between the trimmed V and J ends, which lost 0 bases and 0 bases, there was a span of 12 bases. CDR1 and CDR2 from the germline V gene are LGHNA and YSLEER. The CDR3 is made up of 18 amino acids. CDR3 DNA sequence: TGCGCCAGCAGCCAAGATGAGTCGCGTTACTCTGGGGCCAACGTCCTGACTTTC. This encodes CASSQDESRYSGANVLTF.

V is TRBV6-5 and J is TRBJ2-3; 8 bases match TRBD1. This CDR3 is 14 amino acids long. Germline V gives CDR1 MNHEY, CDR2 SVGAGI. With V trimmed by 6 bases and J by 4 bases, 6 bases remained unmatched. CDR3 in amino acids: CASRSIQGADTQYF. In DNA form, the CDR3 reads TGTGCCAGCAGGTCAATACAGGGGGCAGATACGCAGTATTTT.

This sequence joins TRBV6-5 and TRBJ2-7; a possible D gene is TRBD1 (6 bases). CDR1 is MNHEY, CDR2 SVGAGI, per germline. Trimming pared 4 bases from V and 0 bases from J, leaving 13 bases between. The CDR3 contains 15 residues. CDR3 sequence: CASSSGTIPSYEQYF. The DNA for the CDR3 is TGTGCCAGCAGTTCCGGGACAATTCCCTCCTACGAGCAGTACTTC.

The chain uses TRBV11-2 and TRBJ2-7, with TRBD1 identical over 7 bases. Looked up from germline, CDR1 is SGHAT and CDR2 is FQNNGV. The CDR3 is 14 amino acids. V was clipped by 5 bases and J by 4 bases; unmatched bases: 8. CDR3 protein: CASSRQGIVYEQYF. The CDR3 DNA sequence: TGTGCCAGCAGCCGACAGGGAATCGTTTACGAGCAGTACTTC.

The V and J genes are TRBV11-3 and TRBJ2-3; maybe TRBD2 (6 bases). From germline, CDR1 is SGHNT and CDR2 YENEEA. V shed 1 base and J shed 5 bases, with 16 bases lying between them. This CDR3 is 16 amino acids long. The DNA of the CDR3 is TGTGCCAGCAGCTTAGGTACGGGAGTCAGAGGAGATACGCAGTATTTT. Translating it yields CASSLGTGVRGDTQYF.